The sequence of this T cell receptor beta chain was determined in a study of cytomegalovirus exposure and HLA in healthy donors. In its sample, this clone was seen a few times. The PCR employed 60 Vbeta primers together with 13 Jbeta primers. Clones were sequenced by immunoSEQ multiplex PCR, and TCRdb holds only the in-frame ones, with some missing. The data hold fewer than 120,000 clones, with approximately 78% observed a single time. CDR3 size: 15 residues. After removal of 6 bases from V and 2 bases from J, the junction contained 3 bases not matched to a gene. Germline CDR1 and CDR2: MGHRA and YSYEKL.

The TCR sequence derives from a woman younger than 45 in good health and CMV-seronegative. This rearrangement joins TRBV4-1 to TRBJ2-1, with TRBD2 identical over 11 bases. Sequencing was done on a sample of PBMCs. The DNA of the CDR3 is TGCGCCAGCAGACAGACTAGCGGGACCTACAATGAGCAGTTCTTC. It codes for CASRQTSGTYNEQFF.